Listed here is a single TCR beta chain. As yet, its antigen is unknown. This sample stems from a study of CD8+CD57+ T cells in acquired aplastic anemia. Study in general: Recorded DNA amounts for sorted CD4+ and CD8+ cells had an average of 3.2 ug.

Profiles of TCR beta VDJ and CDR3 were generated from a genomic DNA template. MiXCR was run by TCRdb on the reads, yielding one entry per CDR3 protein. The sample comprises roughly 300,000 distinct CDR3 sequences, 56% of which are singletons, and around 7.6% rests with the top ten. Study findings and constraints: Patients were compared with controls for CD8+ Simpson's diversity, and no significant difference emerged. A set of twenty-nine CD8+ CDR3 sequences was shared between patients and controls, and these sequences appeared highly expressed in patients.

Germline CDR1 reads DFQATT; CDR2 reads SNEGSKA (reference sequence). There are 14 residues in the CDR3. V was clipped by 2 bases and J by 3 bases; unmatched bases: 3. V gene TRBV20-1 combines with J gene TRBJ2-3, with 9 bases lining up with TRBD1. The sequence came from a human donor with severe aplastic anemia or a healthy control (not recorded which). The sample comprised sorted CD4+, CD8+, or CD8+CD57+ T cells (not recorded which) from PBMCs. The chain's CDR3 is CSARQTGGTDTQYF. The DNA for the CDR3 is TGCAGTGCTAGACAGACAGGGGGTACAGATACGCAGTATTTT.